The T cell receptor beta chain under discussion was sequenced for a study of blood T cell repertoires in COVID-19. On the study more broadly: Sites in the United States, Italy and Spain provided acute and convalescent COVID-19 samples.

TCRdb's copy holds only in-frame clones and misses some; the assay was immunoSEQ multiplex PCR. Of about 150,000 clones listed, just under 85% are singletons. Germline CDR1 is ENHRY and CDR2 is SYGVKD. With V trimmed by 5 bases and J by 4 bases, 10 bases remained unmatched. The CDR3 runs to 15 residues. Clinical histories supplied by participants themselves formed the basis of cohort assignment. Sequencing was performed on PBMCs or T cells enriched from blood (not recorded which). The clonotype originates from a man aged 45-65 years who had recovered from COVID-19. The chain uses TRBV10-3 and TRBJ2-5; 7 bases are shared with TRBD2. The DNA of the CDR3 is TGTGCCATCAGTACTAGCGCCCAAACGGGAGAGACCCAGTACTTC. It translates to CAISTSAQTGETQYF.